These T cell receptor beta chains were read from a single sample in a study of T cell responses to AZD1222 COVID-19 vaccine. Some clones are missing from TCRdb's copy, which holds only in-frame ones; the method was immunoSEQ multiplex PCR. The repertoire has approximately 150,000 clones, around 90% of them found once; the top ten carry roughly 3.2%. The specimen was peripheral blood, collected 28 days after the second AZD1222 dose. The receptors come from an adult who received the AZD1222 COVID-19 vaccine. CDR3s include the opening cysteine and the closing phenylalanine or tryptophan. A D gene is named only where the DNA matches it firmly. A clone size is listed for some rows: how often the clone was seen (once, few, many), or a class if it is expanded.

CDR3 length: 16; D gene: TRBD2; J gene: TRBJ2-7; V gene: TRBV28; clone size: -; CDR3 DNA: TGTGCCAGCGTGGGACTAGCGGGAGTGGGGCTCTACGAGCAGTACTTC; CDR3 protein: CASVGLAGVGLYEQYF
CDR3 length: 12; D gene: -; J gene: TRBJ2-7; V gene: TRBV2; clone size: -; CDR3 DNA: TGTGCCAGCAGCCTCGACAGGTACGAGCAGTACTTC; CDR3 protein: CASSLDRYEQYF
CDR3 length: 13; D gene: TRBD1; J gene: TRBJ1-5; V gene: TRBV10-3; clone size: -; CDR3 DNA: TGTGCCATCAGTACGACAGGGGATCAGCCCCAGCATTTT; CDR3 protein: CAISTTGDQPQHF
CDR3 length: 14; D gene: -; J gene: TRBJ1-1; V gene: TRBV5-4; clone size: -; CDR3 DNA: TGTGCCAGCAGCTTGGACTGGGGGGAAACTGAAGCTTTCTTT; CDR3 protein: CASSLDWGETEAFF
CDR3 length: 13; D gene: TRBD2; J gene: TRBJ2-1; V gene: TRBV24-1; clone size: -; CDR3 DNA: TGTGCCACCGAGCGGGAGATGTACAATGAGCAGTTCTTC; CDR3 protein: CATEREMYNEQFF
CDR3 length: 14; D gene: -; J gene: TRBJ2-7; V gene: TRBV3-1/TRBV3-2; clone size: -; CDR3 DNA: TGTGCCAGCAGCCAACCCACAGGTTCCTACGAGCAGTACTTC; CDR3 protein: CASSQPTGSYEQYF
CDR3 length: 14; D gene: TRBD1; J gene: TRBJ2-1; V gene: TRBV30; clone size: -; CDR3 DNA: TGTGCCTCCTCAGGGGGTTTCTCCTACAATGAGCAGTTCTTC; CDR3 protein: CASSGGFSYNEQFF
CDR3 length: 13; D gene: -; J gene: TRBJ1-2; V gene: TRBV12-3/TRBV12-4; clone size: -; CDR3 DNA: TGTGCCAGCGGGGCCGGGCGGGGGAATGGCTACACCTTC; CDR3 protein: CASGAGRGNGYTF
CDR3 length: 12; D gene: -; J gene: TRBJ1-1; V gene: TRBV11-2; clone size: -; CDR3 DNA: TGTGCCAGCAGCTACACAGGGACTGAAGCTTTCTTT; CDR3 protein: CASSYTGTEAFF
CDR3 length: 13; D gene: -; J gene: TRBJ1-1; V gene: TRBV19; clone size: -; CDR3 DNA: TGTGCCAGTAGTATAGGGATGAACACTGAAGCTTTCTTT; CDR3 protein: CASSIGMNTEAFF
CDR3 length: 13; D gene: -; J gene: TRBJ1-4; V gene: TRBV12-5; clone size: -; CDR3 DNA: TGTGCTAGGGGGGACTCGGCTAATGAAAAACTGTTTTTT; CDR3 protein: CARGDSANEKLFF
CDR3 length: 16; D gene: -; J gene: TRBJ1-5; V gene: TRBV4-1; clone size: -; CDR3 DNA: TGCGCCAGCAGCCAAGAGGGCCTCGCCGGAAATCAGCCCCAGCATTTT; CDR3 protein: CASSQEGLAGNQPQHF
CDR3 length: 12; D gene: -; J gene: TRBJ2-7; V gene: TRBV29-1; clone size: -; CDR3 DNA: TGCAGCGTTGGGGACCCGGGCTACGAGCAGTACTTC; CDR3 protein: CSVGDPGYEQYF
CDR3 length: 15; D gene: TRBD1; J gene: TRBJ2-7; V gene: TRBV6-5; clone size: -; CDR3 DNA: TGTGCCAGCAGTTACCCGGGACAGTCCTCCTACGAGCAGTACTTC; CDR3 protein: CASSYPGQSSYEQYF
CDR3 length: 14; D gene: -; J gene: TRBJ1-2; V gene: TRBV4-1; clone size: -; CDR3 DNA: TGCGCCAGCAGCCAAGACAGGGGCGACTATGGCTACACCTTC; CDR3 protein: CASSQDRGDYGYTF
CDR3 length: 11; D gene: -; J gene: TRBJ1-1; V gene: TRBV2; clone size: -; CDR3 DNA: TGTGCCATCGCCTCGTTGGCTGAAGCTTTCTTT; CDR3 protein: CAIASLAEAFF
CDR3 length: 16; D gene: TRBD2; J gene: TRBJ2-1; V gene: TRBV3-1/TRBV3-2; clone size: -; CDR3 DNA: TGTGCCAGCAGCCAACAGCCGGGACTAGCGGGAGACATGCAGTTCTTC; CDR3 protein: CASSQQPGLAGDMQFF
CDR3 length: 12; D gene: -; J gene: TRBJ1-2; V gene: TRBV21-1; clone size: -; CDR3 DNA: TGTGCCAGCAGCAAAGTCGTTGGCAGGTCCCCCTTC; CDR3 protein: CASSKVVGRSPF
CDR3 length: 13; D gene: -; J gene: TRBJ1-5; V gene: TRBV3-1/TRBV3-2; clone size: once; CDR3 DNA: TGTGCCAGCAGCCATTTCGAGAATCAGCCCCAGCATTTT; CDR3 protein: CASSHFENQPQHF
CDR3 length: 15; D gene: TRBD1; J gene: TRBJ1-1; V gene: TRBV19; clone size: once; CDR3 DNA: TGTGCCAGTAGCAGAGTTCTCCAGGGGGCCACTGAAGCTTTCTTT; CDR3 protein: CASSRVLQGATEAFF
CDR3 length: 16; D gene: TRBD2; J gene: TRBJ2-5; V gene: TRBV7-9; clone size: -; CDR3 DNA: TGTGCCAGCAGCACCCAACTAGCGCAGTCCCAAGAGACCCAGTACTTC; CDR3 protein: CASSTQLAQSQETQYF
CDR3 length: 15; D gene: -; J gene: TRBJ2-5; V gene: TRBV3-1/TRBV3-2; clone size: -; CDR3 DNA: TGTGCCAGCAGCCCGGCGGTACTTTCGAAAGAGACCCAGTACTTC; CDR3 protein: CASSPAVLSKETQYF
CDR3 length: 14; D gene: TRBD1; J gene: TRBJ1-2; V gene: TRBV4-1; clone size: once; CDR3 DNA: TGCGCCAGCAGCCCGGGACAGACTAACTATGGCTACACCTTC; CDR3 protein: CASSPGQTNYGYTF
CDR3 length: 14; D gene: TRBD2; J gene: TRBJ2-1; V gene: TRBV5-1; clone size: -; CDR3 DNA: TGCGCCAGCAGCCACTCTACTAGCGACAATGAGCAGTTCTTC; CDR3 protein: CASSHSTSDNEQFF
CDR3 length: 13; D gene: -; J gene: TRBJ2-5; V gene: TRBV18; clone size: -; CDR3 DNA: TGTGCCAGCTCACCAGCATCTCGAGAGACCCAGTACTTC; CDR3 protein: CASSPASRETQYF
CDR3 length: 14; D gene: -; J gene: TRBJ2-7; V gene: TRBV10-2; clone size: -; CDR3 DNA: TGCGCCAGCAGTGAGTCAAGAGGGGGTGGGGAGCAGTACTTC; CDR3 protein: CASSESRGGGEQYF
CDR3 length: 15; D gene: TRBD1; J gene: TRBJ2-1; V gene: TRBV6-4; clone size: few; CDR3 DNA: TGTGCCAGCAGTGACCGGGGGACAGGGGGCAATGAGCAGTTCTTC; CDR3 protein: CASSDRGTGGNEQFF
CDR3 length: 12; D gene: -; J gene: TRBJ2-1; V gene: TRBV3-1/TRBV3-2; clone size: -; CDR3 DNA: TGTGCCAGCAGCCGATTCGGGGATGAGCAGTTCTTC; CDR3 protein: CASSRFGDEQFF
CDR3 length: 13; D gene: -; J gene: TRBJ2-7; V gene: TRBV11-2; clone size: -; CDR3 DNA: TGTGCCAGCAGCCCTCCCGGGGCAAGCGAGCAGTACTTC; CDR3 protein: CASSPPGASEQYF
CDR3 length: 14; D gene: -; J gene: TRBJ1-2; V gene: TRBV2; clone size: once; CDR3 DNA: TGTGCCAGCATTCTAGCGGAGATCATCTATGGCTACACCTTC; CDR3 protein: CASILAEIIYGYTF